A selection of T cell receptor beta chains follows, all from one sample in a study of T-cell reconstitution after alpha-beta-depleted transplantation in children. Via MiXCR, TCRdb re-called the PCR reads, giving one row per CDR3 protein. The repertoire holds some 200,000 distinct CDR3 sequences, with roughly 15% as singletons. This material consisted of PBMCs from the stem cell graft donor, taken from the stem cell graft. All receptors derive from a human donor who donated a stem cell graft to a child with acute lymphoblastic leukemia. Both conserved end residues are part of each CDR3. D genes are given only for firm matches. Size values are once, few and many counts, or a class for expanded clones, and some rows have none.

CDR3 protein: CASSEGWPTDYNEQFF
CDR3 DNA: TGTGCCAGCAGTGAGGGATGGCCAACGGACTACAATGAGCAGTTCTTC
J gene: TRBJ2-1
D gene: NA
clone size: many
V gene: TRBV6-1

CDR3 protein: CASSPTGTGLFSTQYF
CDR3 DNA: TGCGCCAGCAGCCCAACCGGGACAGGGCTGTTTAGTACGCAGTATTTT
J gene: TRBJ2-3
D gene: TRBD1
clone size: many
V gene: TRBV5-1

CDR3 protein: CASSQGDTEAFF
CDR3 DNA: TGTGCCAGCAGCCAGGGGGACACTGAAGCTTTCTTT
J gene: TRBJ1-1
D gene: TRBD1
clone size: many
V gene: TRBV5-6

CDR3 protein: CASSLRGPGTGELFF
CDR3 DNA: TGCGCCAGCAGCTTACGGGGACCGGGCACCGGGGAGCTGTTTTTT
J gene: TRBJ2-2
D gene: NA
clone size: many
V gene: TRBV5-1

CDR3 protein: CASSLAYGTGGPHQPQHF
CDR3 DNA: TGTGCCAGCAGCTTAGCGTATGGGACAGGCGGTCCCCATCAGCCCCAGCATTTT
J gene: TRBJ1-5
D gene: TRBD1
clone size: NA
V gene: TRBV11-1

CDR3 protein: CASSLYPGINQPQHF
CDR3 DNA: TGTGCCAGCAGCTTGTATCCAGGGATTAATCAGCCCCAGCATTTT
J gene: TRBJ1-5
D gene: NA
clone size: many
V gene: TRBV5-5

CDR3 protein: CASSSEQGLYTEAFF
CDR3 DNA: TGTGCCAGCAGCTCGGAACAGGGCTTGTACACTGAAGCTTTCTTT
J gene: TRBJ1-1
D gene: NA
clone size: many
V gene: TRBV7-9

CDR3 protein: CASSLDGISYGYTF
CDR3 DNA: TGCGCCAGCAGCTTGGATGGGATTTCCTATGGCTACACCTTC
J gene: TRBJ1-2
D gene: NA
clone size: many
V gene: TRBV5-1

CDR3 protein: CASANVPAATTEAFF
CDR3 DNA: TGTGCCAGCGCTAACGTGCCCGCTGCCACCACTGAAGCTTTCTTT
J gene: TRBJ1-1
D gene: NA
clone size: many
V gene: TRBV7-8

CDR3 protein: CASSAIPDRVEKLFF
CDR3 DNA: TGCGCCAGCAGCGCGATCCCTGACAGGGTGGAAAAACTGTTTTTT
J gene: TRBJ1-4
D gene: TRBD1
clone size: NA
V gene: TRBV5-1